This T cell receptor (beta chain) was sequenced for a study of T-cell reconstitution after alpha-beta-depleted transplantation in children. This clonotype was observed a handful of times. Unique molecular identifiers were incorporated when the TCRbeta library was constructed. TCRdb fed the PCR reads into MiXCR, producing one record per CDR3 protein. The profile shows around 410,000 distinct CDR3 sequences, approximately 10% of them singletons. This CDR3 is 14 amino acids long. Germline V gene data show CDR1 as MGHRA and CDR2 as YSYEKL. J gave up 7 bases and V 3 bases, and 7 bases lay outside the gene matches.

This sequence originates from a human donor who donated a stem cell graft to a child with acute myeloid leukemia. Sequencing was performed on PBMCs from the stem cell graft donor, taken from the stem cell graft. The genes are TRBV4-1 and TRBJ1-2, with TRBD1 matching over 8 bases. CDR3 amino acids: CASSQHLDRGGYTF. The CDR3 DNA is TGCGCCAGCAGCCAGCATCTAGACAGGGGTGGCTACACCTTC.